This T cell receptor (beta chain) was recovered during a study of beta chain features in type 1 diabetes. Study-level points and caveats: All four CD4+ subsets of Type 1 diabetes patients contained TCRB CDR3s that were moderately but significantly shorter.

Germline CDR1 SQVTM, CDR2 ANQGSEA. The CDR3 spans 13 residues. Trimming took off 4 bases at V and 2 bases at J, with 11 bases between the two ends. The study reverse transcribed the entire isolated RNA, so it sequenced expressed TCRB transcripts. Sequencing was performed with immunoSEQ multiplex PCR; in TCRdb, only in-frame clones are kept and a portion is missing. The table includes about 650,000 clones, around 12% detected once. Sorting that relied on CD45RO/CCR7/CD25/CD127/CD95/CD27 yielded CD4+ naive, central memory, regulatory and stem cell-like memory cells. Each sorted fraction was over 95% pure. This clone was seen a few times. Its antigen remains unknown. Other DNA sequences within the sample encode an identical CDR3.

The genes are TRBV29-1 and TRBJ2-5; D remains unclear. Sequenced material: naive CD4+ T cells from blood. The receptor comes from a man younger than 40 with type 1 diabetes. The CDR3 region is CSVAGRLQETQYF. DNA for the CDR3: TGCAGCGTTGCCGGACGGTTACAAGAGACCCAGTACTTC.